This T cell receptor beta chain is drawn from a study of PD-L1 blockade in urothelial cancer. A spike-in of synthetic TCR analog templates was added to each PCR. Some clones are missing from TCRdb's copy, which holds only in-frame ones; the method was immunoSEQ multiplex PCR. The data show 35,000 to 45,000 clones, just over 35% seen once. The TCR comes from a man in his sixties with urothelial cancer. Here the sequenced sample was tumor tissue, taken before atezolizumab (anti-PD-L1) treatment.

The CDR3 here is CASSESGRAGNQPQHF. CDR3 nucleotides: TGCGCCAGCAGTGAGTCGGGGAGGGCGGGCAATCAGCCCCAGCATTTT. V and J are TRBV10-2 and TRBJ1-5; D gene uncertain. CDR3 size: 16 residues. Trimming cost V 0 bases and J 2 bases, with 11 bases left between them. Germline CDR1 and CDR2: WSHSY and SAAADI.